The 9 T cell receptor beta chains reported below all come from one sample, sequenced in a study of low-dose radiotherapy and immunotherapy resistance in tumors. Time point here: before trial treatment. Both a constant-region primer and a V-primer adapter served to amplify TCRs across roughly 22 PCR cycles. One entry per CDR3 protein results from TCRdb running MiXCR on the reads. The data contain tens of thousands of distinct CDR3 sequences, around 11% of them singletons. The sample was PBMCs, taken before treatment. Receptors originate from a female donor with ovarian cancer.

The rearrangement uses TRBV30 and TRBJ1-1; D may be TRBD1 (5 bases). V was shortened by 8 bases and J by 0 bases, with 13 bases between the two germline ends. The CDR3 is 13 amino acids. CDR1 GTSNPN and CDR2 SVGIG come from the germline V gene (reference sequence). The CDR3 sequence is CAGTEVMNTEAFF. Written as DNA, the CDR3 is TGTGCCGGGACCGAGGTGATGAACACTGAAGCTTTCTTT.

This clonotype occurred many times. The chain recombines TRBV4-2 with TRBJ2-1, with TRBD2 identical over 8 bases. Germline V CDR1 and CDR2: LGHNA, YNFKEQ. V shed 3 bases, J shed 0 bases, and the junction held 7 bases outside the gene matches. The CDR3 extends over 17 amino acids. The CDR3 is CASSQEAGDPSYNEQFF. CDR3 in DNA: TGTGCCAGCAGCCAGGAAGCGGGGGATCCCTCCTACAATGAGCAGTTCTTC.

This clonotype was seen many times. At one of its ends the junction is not consistent with the germline gene, which may arise from a read error. The chain is built from TRBV7-7 and TRBJ2-5, with no clear D. This CDR3 is built from 12 residues. The germline V gene has CDR1 SSHAT and CDR2 FNYEAQ (reference sequence). The DNA of the CDR3 is TGTGCTAGCAGCCAACGTGGGGAGACCCAGTACTTC. This codes for CASSQRGETQYF.

This clonotype has a count of ten or more. This chain links TRBV14 with TRBJ2-1; D may be TRBD1 (5 bases). The ends were cut back, 2 bases at V and 4 bases at J, with 15 bases in the middle. In germline, CDR1 is SGHDN, CDR2 FVKESK. The CDR3 runs 16 residues. CDR3 coding DNA: TGTGCCAGCAGCCAAAATGTCTGGACACAATACAATGAGCAGTTCTTC. This gives the protein CASSQNVWTQYNEQFF.

This clonotype was observed at least ten times. The V call is TRBV28, the J call TRBJ1-5; no firm D call. Germline CDR1 is MDHEN and CDR2 is SYDVKM. The CDR3 length is 14 residues. V lost 2 bases to trimming and J lost 5 bases, with 10 bases between them. The CDR3: CASSLRTLHQPQHF. CDR3 DNA: TGTGCCAGCAGTTTACGGACTCTCCATCAGCCCCAGCATTTT.

Ten or more counts support this clonotype. J is TRBJ2-1 and V is TRBV24-1; 9 bases map to TRBD1. Germline V gene data show CDR1 as KGHDR and CDR2 as SFDVKD. V lost 1 base, J lost 4 bases, and 1 base stayed unmatched. The CDR3 consists of 15 residues. In DNA form, the CDR3 reads TGTGCCACCAGTGATTTTGGGACAGGGTACAATGAGCAGTTCTTC. Translated, it gives CATSDFGTGYNEQFF.

There are many counts of this clonotype. The chain recombines TRBV19 with TRBJ2-5; 8 nucleotides align to TRBD2. The CDR3 contains 14 residues. V was clipped by 6 bases and J by 5 bases; unmatched bases: 8. The germline CDR1 and CDR2 sequences are LNHDA and SQIVND (reference sequence). CDR3 residues: CASSGGAVGETQYF. The CDR3 nucleotides read TGTGCCAGTAGCGGGGGGGCGGTAGGCGAGACCCAGTACTTC.

This clonotype has at least ten counts. V and J are TRBV10-3 and TRBJ2-2, with D possibly being TRBD1 or TRBD2 (5 bases each). The CDR3 covers 12 residues. Germline V gene sequence: CDR1 ENHRY, CDR2 SYGVKD. Trimming left V 10 bases short and J 6 bases short, with 12 bases between. CDR3 sequence (DNA): TGTGCCACCACCACGGGGCCCGGGGAGCTGTTTTTT. Encoded protein: CATTTGPGELFF.

As for this clonotype: Since a much larger clone is just one base distant, this may be a read error. The CDR3 sequence is CASSKSRTGGIYNEQFF. The CDR3, as DNA: TGTGCCAGTAGTAAATCGCGGACAGGGGGAATCTACAATGAGCAGTTCTTC. The chain employs TRBV19 and TRBJ2-1, with 10 bases that match TRBD1. The V segment lost 4 bases and the J segment 3 bases; nucleotides outside the gene matches: 9. The CDR3 contains 17 residues. CDR1 and CDR2 from the germline V gene are LNHDA and SQIVND (reference sequence).